These T cell receptor beta chains were read from a single sample in a study of T cells in Graves' hyperthyroidism and ophthalmopathy. Via MiXCR, TCRdb re-called the multiplex PCR reads, giving one row per CDR3 protein. The sample lists about 590,000 distinct CDR3 sequences, around 14% occurring once. The sequenced sample was blood. The receptors originated from a woman aged 25 to 39 with Graves' hyperthyroidism. Both conserved end residues are part of each CDR3. Each record gives: J gene, V gene, CDR3 protein.

J: TRBJ2-3
V: TRBV7-9
CDR3: CASSPRVAGDTQYF

J: TRBJ1-5
V: TRBV7-9
CDR3: CASSRSGSNQPQHF

J: TRBJ1-5
V: TRBV12-3/TRBV12-4
CDR3: CASSDRDSAAKPQHF

J: TRBJ1-4
V: TRBV5-1
CDR3: CASSLGVREKLFF

J: TRBJ1-1
V: TRBV6-2/TRBV6-3
CDR3: CASSTRGGTGTEAFF

J: TRBJ1-3
V: TRBV4-3
CDR3: CASSQDPGTASGNTIYF

J: TRBJ2-3
V: TRBV6-5
CDR3: CASSYSGQAGTDTQYF

J: TRBJ2-6
V: TRBV6-4
CDR3: CASSDGDFGANVLTF

J: TRBJ1-2
V: TRBV6-1
CDR3: CASSVGRYGYTF

J: TRBJ1-5
V: TRBV19
CDR3: CASSQDRASNQPQHF

J: TRBJ2-7
V: TRBV6-5
CDR3: CASSYMGVSYEQYF

J: TRBJ2-7
V: TRBV5-1
CDR3: CASSLVGGYEQYF

J: TRBJ2-5
V: TRBV18
CDR3: CASSPVADQETQYF

J: TRBJ2-3
V: TRBV7-2
CDR3: CASRREPDTQYF

J: TRBJ1-5
V: TRBV20-1
CDR3: CSASTGNQPQHF

J: TRBJ2-7
V: TRBV30
CDR3: CAWSLGTSGIYEQYF

J: TRBJ2-1
V: TRBV6-5
CDR3: CASSYSASGRPDGNEQFF

J: TRBJ2-7
V: TRBV6-2/TRBV6-3
CDR3: CASSRLGRYEQYF

J: TRBJ2-5
V: TRBV11-2
CDR3: CASSLANQETQYF

J: TRBJ2-7
V: TRBV10-2
CDR3: CASSASGVNYEQYF

J: TRBJ1-1
V: TRBV6-2/TRBV6-3
CDR3: CASSYIQMNTEAFF

J: TRBJ2-2
V: TRBV19
CDR3: CASTPTGPGELFF

J: TRBJ1-4
V: TRBV20-1
CDR3: CSARGTGRNEKLFF

J: TRBJ1-1
V: TRBV30
CDR3: CAWSVAGGTEAFF

J: TRBJ2-7
V: TRBV2
CDR3: CASTSGLAGIEQYF

J: TRBJ1-3
V: TRBV30
CDR3: CAWSARDRGGSGNTIYF

J: TRBJ2-1
V: TRBV11-3
CDR3: CASSPGGPSGNNEQFF

J: TRBJ2-1
V: TRBV5-1
CDR3: CASSSTGGSPHEQFF

J: TRBJ2-7
V: TRBV6-1
CDR3: CASSDRDKGTTYEQYF

J: TRBJ2-3
V: TRBV6-1
CDR3: CASSRDWTFTDTQYF

J: TRBJ1-2
V: TRBV28
CDR3: CASSSPGSGYGYTF

J: TRBJ2-1
V: TRBV19
CDR3: CASSTVAGPKQFF

J: TRBJ2-7
V: TRBV20-1
CDR3: CSARAPLDRSYEQYF

J: TRBJ1-1
V: TRBV6-1
CDR3: CASTLSRVVVYTEAFF

J: TRBJ2-2
V: TRBV7-6
CDR3: CASSLKHTGELFF

J: TRBJ1-4
V: TRBV18
CDR3: CASSPSSGEGEKLFF

J: TRBJ1-1
V: TRBV12-3/TRBV12-4
CDR3: CASSLDGDDSNTEAFF

J: TRBJ2-3
V: TRBV9
CDR3: CASSVGGPNTDTQYF

J: TRBJ2-1
V: TRBV5-5
CDR3: CASSLWGYNEQFF